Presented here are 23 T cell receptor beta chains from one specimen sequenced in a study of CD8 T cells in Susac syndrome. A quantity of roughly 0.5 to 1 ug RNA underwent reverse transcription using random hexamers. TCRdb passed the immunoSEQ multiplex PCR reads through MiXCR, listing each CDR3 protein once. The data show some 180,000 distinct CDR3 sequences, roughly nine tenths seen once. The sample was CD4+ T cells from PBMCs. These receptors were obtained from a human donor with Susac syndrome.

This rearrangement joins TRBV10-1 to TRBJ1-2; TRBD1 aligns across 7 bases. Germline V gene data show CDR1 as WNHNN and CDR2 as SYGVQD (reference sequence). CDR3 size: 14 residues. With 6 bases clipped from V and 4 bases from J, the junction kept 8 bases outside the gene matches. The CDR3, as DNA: TGCGCCAGCAGCCCCGGGACAGCTGGCTATGGCTACACCTTC. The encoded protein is CASSPGTAGYGYTF.

The DNA of the CDR3 is TGTGCCTGGAGTCCATCGAGGGGGATTGATTCACCCCTCCACTTT. Protein: CAWSPSRGIDSPLHF. This rearrangement joins TRBV30 to TRBJ1-6; TRBD1 is a possible D gene (6 bases). V gave up 2 bases and J gave up 8 bases, with 16 bases separating them. Germline CDR1 GTSNPN, CDR2 SVGIG (reference sequence). This CDR3 contains 15 residues.

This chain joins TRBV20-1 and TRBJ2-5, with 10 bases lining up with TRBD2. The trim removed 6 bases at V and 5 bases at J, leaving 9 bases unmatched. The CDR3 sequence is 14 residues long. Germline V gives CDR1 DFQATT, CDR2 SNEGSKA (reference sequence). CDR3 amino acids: CSATLAGVGETQYF. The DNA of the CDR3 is TGCAGTGCGACTCTAGCGGGGGTCGGGGAGACCCAGTACTTC.

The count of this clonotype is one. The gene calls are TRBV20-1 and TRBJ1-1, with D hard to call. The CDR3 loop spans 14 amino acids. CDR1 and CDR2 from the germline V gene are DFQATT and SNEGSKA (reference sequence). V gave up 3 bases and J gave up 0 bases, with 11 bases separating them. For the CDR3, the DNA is TGCAGTGCTAGTTTTCAGTCCATGAACACTGAAGCTTTCTTT. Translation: CSASFQSMNTEAFF.

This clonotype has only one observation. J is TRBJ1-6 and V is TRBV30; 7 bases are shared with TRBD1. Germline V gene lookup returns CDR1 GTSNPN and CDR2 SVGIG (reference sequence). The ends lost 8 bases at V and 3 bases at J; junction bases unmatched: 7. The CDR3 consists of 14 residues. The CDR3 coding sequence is TGTGCCAGCCGGGACAGACTCTATAATTCACCCCTCCACTTT. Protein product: CASRDRLYNSPLHF.

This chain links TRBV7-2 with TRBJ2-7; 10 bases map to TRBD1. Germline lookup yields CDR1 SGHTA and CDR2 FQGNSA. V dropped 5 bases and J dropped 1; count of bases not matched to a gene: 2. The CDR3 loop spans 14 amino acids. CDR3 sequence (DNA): TGTGCCAGCAGCGGACAGGGGGGGTCCTACGAGCAGTACTTC. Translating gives CASSGQGGSYEQYF.

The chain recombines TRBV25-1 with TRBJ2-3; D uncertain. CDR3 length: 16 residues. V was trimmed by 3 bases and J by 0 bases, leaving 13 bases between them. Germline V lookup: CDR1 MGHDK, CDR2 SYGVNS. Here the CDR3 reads CASSDGAAPSTDTQYF. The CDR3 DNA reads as TGTGCCAGCAGTGATGGCGCCGCCCCCAGCACAGATACGCAGTATTTT.

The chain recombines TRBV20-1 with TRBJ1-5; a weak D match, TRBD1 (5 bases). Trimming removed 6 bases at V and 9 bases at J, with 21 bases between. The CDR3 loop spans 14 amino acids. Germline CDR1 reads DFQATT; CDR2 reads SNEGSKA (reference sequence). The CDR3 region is CSASTGPRGGPQHF. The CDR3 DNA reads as TGCAGTGCGTCGACCGGGCCCCGGGGCGGGCCCCAGCATTTT.

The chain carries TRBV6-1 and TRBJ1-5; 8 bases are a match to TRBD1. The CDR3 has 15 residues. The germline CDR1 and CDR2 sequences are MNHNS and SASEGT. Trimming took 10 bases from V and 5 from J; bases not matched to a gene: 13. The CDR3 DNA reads TGTGCCACCTCATACATGACAGGGGTCGATCAGCCCCAGCATTTT. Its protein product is CATSYMTGVDQPQHF.

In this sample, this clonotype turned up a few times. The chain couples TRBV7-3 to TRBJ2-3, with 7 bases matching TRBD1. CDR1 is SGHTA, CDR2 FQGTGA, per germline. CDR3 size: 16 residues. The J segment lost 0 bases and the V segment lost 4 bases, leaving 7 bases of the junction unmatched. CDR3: CASSSRTGTSTDTQYF. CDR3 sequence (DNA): TGTGCCAGCAGCTCCCGGACAGGAACTAGCACAGATACGCAGTATTTT.

CDR3 in amino acids: CASITSSGVSGNTIYF. CDR3 DNA: TGTGCCAGCATCACGTCGTCGGGAGTCTCTGGAAACACCATATATTTT. The genes are TRBV7-9 and TRBJ1-3; D uncertain. From germline, CDR1 is SEHNR and CDR2 FQNEAQ (reference sequence). Trimming left V 7 bases short and J 0 bases short, with 16 bases between. The CDR3 is made up of 16 amino acids.

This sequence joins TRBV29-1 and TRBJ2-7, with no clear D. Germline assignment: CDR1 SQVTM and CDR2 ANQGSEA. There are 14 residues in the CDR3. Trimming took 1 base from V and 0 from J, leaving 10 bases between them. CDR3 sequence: CSVEGRHNSYEQYF. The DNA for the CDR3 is TGCAGCGTTGAAGGACGTCACAACTCCTACGAGCAGTACTTC.

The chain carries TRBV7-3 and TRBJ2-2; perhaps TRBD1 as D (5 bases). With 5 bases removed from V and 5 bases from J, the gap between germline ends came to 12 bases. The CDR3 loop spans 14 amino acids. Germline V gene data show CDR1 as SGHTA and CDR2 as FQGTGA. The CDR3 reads CASSLLQATGELFF. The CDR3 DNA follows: TGTGCCAGCAGCCTGTTACAGGCAACCGGGGAGCTGTTTTTT.

CDR3 residues: CASSGTGVPNEKLFF. The CDR3 DNA follows: TGTGCCAGCAGTGGAACAGGGGTGCCTAATGAAAAACTGTTTTTT. The gene calls are TRBV25-1 and TRBJ1-4; TRBD1 matches at 7 bases. With V trimmed by 4 bases and J by 3 bases, 5 bases remained unmatched. CDR1 and CDR2 from the germline V gene are MGHDK and SYGVNS. The CDR3 has 15 residues.

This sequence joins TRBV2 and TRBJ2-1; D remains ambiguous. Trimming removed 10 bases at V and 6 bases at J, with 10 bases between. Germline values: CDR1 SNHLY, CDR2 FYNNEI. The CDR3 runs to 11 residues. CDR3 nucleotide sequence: TGTGCCACCTCTTCGAGCAATGAGCAGTTCTTC. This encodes CATSSSNEQFF. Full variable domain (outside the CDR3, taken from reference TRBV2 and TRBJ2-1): EPEVTQTPSHQVTQMGQEVILRCVPISNHLYFYWYRQILGQKVEFLVSFYNNEISEKSEIFDDQFSVERPDGSNFTLKIRSTKLEDSAMYFCATSSSNEQFFGPGTRLTVL.

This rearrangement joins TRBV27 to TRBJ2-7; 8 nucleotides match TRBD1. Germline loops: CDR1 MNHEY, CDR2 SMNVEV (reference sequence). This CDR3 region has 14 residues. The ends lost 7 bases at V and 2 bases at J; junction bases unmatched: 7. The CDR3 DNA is TGTGCCAGCACCAGACAGGGGCGACCCTACGAGCAGTACTTC. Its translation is CASTRQGRPYEQYF.

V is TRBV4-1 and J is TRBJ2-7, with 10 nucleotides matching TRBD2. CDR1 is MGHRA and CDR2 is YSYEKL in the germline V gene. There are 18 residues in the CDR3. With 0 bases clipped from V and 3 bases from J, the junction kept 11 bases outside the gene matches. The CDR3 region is CASSQEGPPSGGYYEQYF. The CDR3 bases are TGCGCCAGCAGCCAAGAGGGTCCCCCTAGCGGGGGCTACTACGAGCAGTACTTC.

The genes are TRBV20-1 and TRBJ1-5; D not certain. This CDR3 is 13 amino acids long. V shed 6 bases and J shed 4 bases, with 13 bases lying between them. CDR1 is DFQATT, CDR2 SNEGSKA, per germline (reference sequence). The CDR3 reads CSAGSAGNQPQHF. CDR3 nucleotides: TGCAGTGCAGGCTCCGCTGGGAATCAGCCCCAGCATTTT.

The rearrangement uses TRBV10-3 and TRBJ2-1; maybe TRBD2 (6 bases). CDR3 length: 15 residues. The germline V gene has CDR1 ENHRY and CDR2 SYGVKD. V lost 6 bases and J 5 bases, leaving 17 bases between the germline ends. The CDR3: CAISLSGTQNNEQFF. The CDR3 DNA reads TGTGCCATCAGCCTATCTGGGACTCAGAACAATGAGCAGTTCTTC.

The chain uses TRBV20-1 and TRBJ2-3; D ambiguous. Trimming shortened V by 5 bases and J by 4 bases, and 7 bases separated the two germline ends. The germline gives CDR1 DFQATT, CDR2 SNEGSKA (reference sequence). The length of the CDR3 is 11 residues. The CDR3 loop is CSAGPADTQYF. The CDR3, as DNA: TGCAGTGCTGGGCCCGCAGATACGCAGTATTTT.

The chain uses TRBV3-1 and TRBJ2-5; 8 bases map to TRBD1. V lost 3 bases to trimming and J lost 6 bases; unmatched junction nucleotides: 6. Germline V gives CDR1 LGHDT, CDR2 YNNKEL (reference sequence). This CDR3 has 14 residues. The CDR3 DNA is TGTGCCAGCAGCCACGGACAGGGTTGGCAGACCCAGTACTTC. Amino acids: CASSHGQGWQTQYF.

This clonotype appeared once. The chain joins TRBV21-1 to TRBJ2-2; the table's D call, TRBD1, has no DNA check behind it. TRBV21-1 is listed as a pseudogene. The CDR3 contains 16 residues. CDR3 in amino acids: CASSKTSTGSTGELFF. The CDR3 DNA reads TGTGCCAGCAGCAAAACCTCGACAGGGAGCACCGGGGAGCTGTTTTTT.

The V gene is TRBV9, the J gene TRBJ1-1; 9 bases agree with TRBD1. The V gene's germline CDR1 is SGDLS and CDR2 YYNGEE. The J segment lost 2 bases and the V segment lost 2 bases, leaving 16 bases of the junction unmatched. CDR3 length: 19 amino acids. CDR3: CASSVGGERTGAANTEAFF. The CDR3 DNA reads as TGTGCCAGCAGCGTCGGGGGAGAACGGACAGGGGCCGCCAACACTGAAGCTTTCTTT.